The entry that follows covers one TCR beta chain sequence. Per the original methods: Estimation of nucleated cell counts was performed using reference gene primer amplification. Sequenced by immunoSEQ multiplex PCR; TCRdb stores in-frame clones only, minus some. The V and J calls and clone size come from that table; D and trimming were worked out from the DNA. Of 300,000 to 450,000 clones listed, roughly 90% are singletons. The data originate from a study of blood T cell repertoires in COVID-19. About the study: Acute and convalescent COVID-19 specimens originated in the United States, Italy and Spain. From T cells, B-cell-depleted T cells, or PBMCs came the material, which was cDNA or gDNA.

The Seattle patients joined while their infection was active and were tracked longitudinally afterward. Germline V lookup: CDR1 SGDLS, CDR2 YYNGEE. V dropped 4 bases and J dropped 2 bases, with 3 bases sitting between them. The CDR3 is 12 amino acids. The rearrangement uses TRBV9 and TRBJ2-2, with D unclear. This TCR was recovered from a woman in her twenties or thirties with COVID-19, enrolled during active disease. Sequencing input: peripheral blood. CDR3 protein: CASSPNTGELFF. For the CDR3, the DNA is TGTGCCAGCAGCCCTAACACCGGGGAGCTGTTTTTT.